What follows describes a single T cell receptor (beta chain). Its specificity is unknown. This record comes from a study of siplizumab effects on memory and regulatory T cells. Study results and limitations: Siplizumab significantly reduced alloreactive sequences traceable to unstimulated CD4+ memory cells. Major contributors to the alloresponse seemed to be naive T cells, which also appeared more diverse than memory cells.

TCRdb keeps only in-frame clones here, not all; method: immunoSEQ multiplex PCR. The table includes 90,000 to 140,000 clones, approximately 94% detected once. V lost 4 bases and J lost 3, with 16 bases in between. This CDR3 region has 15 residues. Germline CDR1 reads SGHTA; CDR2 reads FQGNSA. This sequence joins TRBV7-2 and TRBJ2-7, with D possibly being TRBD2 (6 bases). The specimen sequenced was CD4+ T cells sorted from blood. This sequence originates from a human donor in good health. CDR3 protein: CASSYPGGVGYEQYF. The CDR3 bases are TGTGCCAGCAGCTACCCAGGAGGGGTGGGCTACGAGCAGTACTTC.